This T cell receptor beta chain comes out of a study of early T cells in non-severe SARS-CoV-2 infection (dated by TCRdb to the early 2020s). Some background on the complete study: TCR sequencing used bulk RNA from unsorted whole blood, so alpha and beta chains could not be paired.

The CDR3 measures 14 amino acids from cysteine to phenylalanine. CDR3 DNA only is kept here, 42 bases in frame from base 1. V is cut back by 5 bases and J by 9 bases, with 10 bases in the junction unmatched. The germline V gene supplies CDR1 SGHTA and CDR2 FQGTGA. A case-control design nested within a healthcare worker cohort in London, UK, was used, with weekly nasopharyngeal swab PCR tests and blood sampling performed. Between 23 and 31 March 2020, the week of the UK lockdown, healthcare workers were enrolled and then followed up weekly for as long as 16 weeks. On this clonotype: Its antigen target is currently unknown. Qualities for individual bases were not recorded, and no much larger clone is one base off.

Overall study results and their limits: Matching against VDJdb was skewed toward anti-spike CD8 responses, likely underestimated virus-specific expansions, and missed private and CD4 specificities.

The library was obtained by 5' RACE. The instrument given in TCRdb is NextSeq 500. To correct for sequencing error and PCR bias, the TCR library protocol tagged individual cDNA molecules with unique molecular identifiers. TCR alpha and beta chains were both sequenced, and the abundances of alpha and beta sequences in each sample were closely correlated with each other. The original methods were these. V gene, J gene and CDR3 annotation of TCR sequences was performed with Decombinator V4. Expanded TCRs were defined as changing significantly between any two time points under a Poisson model with p below 0.0001. TCR abundances were normalised to the total number of TCRs sequenced in each sample and reported as counts per million. TRAV1-2 paired with TRAJ12, TRAJ20 or TRAJ33 defined MAIT TCRs, while TRAV10 paired with TRAJ18 defined iNKT TCRs. VDJdb, accessed 1 November 2021, was searched for CMV, EBV and SARS-CoV-2 annotated TCRs, excluding TCRs annotated for multiple antigens. TCRdb reworked the public reads: Q25 trimming with fastp, MiXCR clone assembly, productive beta chains retained. Identical CDR3 proteins give one entry, which carries the most common genes and DNA. TCRdb, not the original authors, processed these V and J calls. The sample records 75,000 to 90,000 distinct CDR3 sequences, 14% to 15% of which are singletons. Clones ranked in the top ten supply 5.5% of the sample.

The origin of this receptor is an adult who was a healthcare worker with PCR-confirmed SARS-CoV-2 infection or an uninfected control (not recorded which). Sequenced material: whole blood. Rearrangement joined TRBV7-3 to TRBJ2-1, and 7 junctional nucleotides match TRBD1. The CDR3 is CASSPRQGSSEQFF. The nucleotides are TGTGCCAGCAGCCCCCGACAGGGATCGTCTGAGCAGTTCTTC.